Listed here is a single T cell receptor beta chain. Its antigen remains unknown. CDR1 SGHTA and CDR2 FQGTGA come from the germline V gene. Trimming cost V 3 bases and J 7 bases, with 16 bases left between them. This CDR3 has 15 residues. This sample stems from a study of PD-L1 blockade in urothelial cancer. Study as a whole: A median roughly 150,000 T cells were found in blood samples. Overall study findings and caveats: Having blood TCR clonality under the median before treatment predicted better survival.

Clones were read by immunoSEQ multiplex PCR, and TCRdb kept only the in-frame ones, dropping some. The data hold roughly 87,000 clones, with 75% to 90% observed a single time. The TCR comes from a woman aged 70 to 79 with urothelial cancer. The source material was PBMCs, sampled around atezolizumab (anti-PD-L1) treatment. This rearrangement joins TRBV7-3 to TRBJ2-1; D not resolved. The CDR3 is CASSFRSGSMNEQFF. The CDR3 DNA reads as TGTGCCAGCAGCTTTCGAAGTGGTAGTATGAATGAGCAGTTCTTC.